A single sample gave rise to the 25 T cell receptor beta chains below, sequenced in a study of T cell changes during pregnancy in multiple sclerosis. Profiling relied on immunoSEQ multiplex PCR, and the TCRdb table lists in-frame clones only, not all of them. The sample lists approximately 50,000 clones, around 90% seen once, with 1% to 1.5% in the top ten. The sequences come from peripheral blood, collected in the second trimester of pregnancy. The receptors were gathered from a female donor with multiple sclerosis, enrolled in a pregnancy study.

This chain uses TRBV19 with TRBJ1-2; D is possibly TRBD1 (6 bases). CDR1 and CDR2 (germline): LNHDA, SQIVND (reference sequence). The CDR3 has 14 amino acids. The V gene lost 2 bases and the J gene lost 4 bases, with 11 bases spanning the gap. CDR3 in amino acids: CASSIRDTIYGYTF. Written as DNA, the CDR3 is TGTGCCAGTAGTATACGGGACACGATCTATGGCTACACCTTC.

J is TRBJ2-6 and V is TRBV5-1; unclear D gene. The V end was cut by 1 base, the J end by 1 base, with 6 bases between. CDR3 length equals 15 residues. Germline-derived CDR1 and CDR2 are SGHRS and YFSETQ. CDR3 nucleotides: TGCGCCAGCAGCTTGTGGGCATCTGGGGCCAACGTCCTGACTTTC. This codes for CASSLWASGANVLTF.

The CDR3 region is CASSEQGRGQPQHF. The DNA for the CDR3 is TGTGCCAGCAGTGAACAGGGAAGGGGGCAGCCCCAGCATTTT. The V gene is TRBV2, the J gene TRBJ1-5; D is perhaps TRBD1 (6 bases). The CDR3 runs to 14 residues. Between the trimmed V and J ends, which lost 2 bases and 7 bases, there was a span of 12 bases. The germline V gene has CDR1 SNHLY and CDR2 FYNNEI.

The chain carries TRBV11-3 and TRBJ2-7, with D possibly being TRBD1 (5 bases). The CDR3 is 17 residues long. Trimming took off 5 bases at V and 7 bases at J, with 27 bases between the two ends. CDR1 and CDR2 from the germline V gene are SGHNT and YENEEA. DNA for the CDR3: TGTGCCAGCAGCCCCCCCCTTCGGTGGGAACTAAGGGGTGAGCAGTACTTC. This translates into CASSPPLRWELRGEQYF.

This sequence joins TRBV18 and TRBJ1-3; maybe TRBD1 (6 bases). Germline assignment: CDR1 KGHSH and CDR2 LQKENI. V was pared by 4 bases and J by 0 bases, with 10 bases between. The CDR3 length is 15 residues. This chain's CDR3 is CASSQGQLSGNTIYF. In DNA, the CDR3 is TGTGCCAGCTCACAGGGACAACTCTCTGGAAACACCATATATTTT.

The CDR3: CASKGNYEQYF. The CDR3 bases are TGCGCCAGCAAGGGGAACTACGAGCAGTACTTC. This sequence joins TRBV5-1 and TRBJ2-7, with a tentative D call TRBD1 (5 bases). Trimming shortened V by 6 bases and J by 3 bases, and 7 bases separated the two germline ends. The V gene's germline CDR1 is SGHRS and CDR2 YFSETQ. This CDR3 has 11 amino acids.

This chain joins TRBV6-6 and TRBJ1-6, with 9 bases fitting TRBD1. This CDR3 has 14 residues. V gave up 6 bases and J gave up 7 bases; unmatched junction bases: 4. The germline CDR1 and CDR2 sequences are MNHNY and SVGAGI (reference sequence). The CDR3 region is CASRSGTGNSPLHF. CDR3 nucleotide sequence: TGTGCCAGCAGGTCCGGGACAGGGAATTCACCCCTCCACTTT.

This chain connects TRBV7-8 to TRBJ2-7; D may be TRBD2 (7 bases). Trimming shortened V by 1 base and J by 4 bases, and 14 bases separated the two germline ends. Germline lookup yields CDR1 SGHVS and CDR2 FQNEAQ. There are 15 residues in the CDR3. The CDR3 sequence: CASSLEGGLIYEQYF. The CDR3 coding sequence is TGTGCCAGCAGCTTAGAGGGGGGGCTAATTTACGAGCAGTACTTC. Filled out from reference TRBV7-8 and TRBJ2-7, the complete variable domain reads GAGVSQSPRYKVAKRGQDVALRCDPISGHVSLFWYQQALGQGPEFLTYFQNEAQLDKSGLPSDRFFAERPEGSVSTLKIQRTQQEDSAVYLCASSLEGGLIYEQYFGPGTRLTVT.

This clone has just one count. The chain has TRBV19 and TRBJ1-2, with 7 bases fitting TRBD1. V lost 3 bases to trimming and J lost 6 bases; unmatched junction nucleotides: 13. The CDR3 sequence is 16 residues long. The germline V gene has CDR1 LNHDA and CDR2 SQIVND (reference sequence). In DNA, the CDR3 is TGTGCCAGTAGTATTATGGTAGGACAGGCAGGAGATGGCTACACCTTC. It encodes CASSIMVGQAGDGYTF.

The chain couples TRBV5-1 to TRBJ2-2; TRBD1 might be the D (6 bases). The CDR3 covers 15 residues. Per germline, CDR1 SGHRS and CDR2 YFSETQ. V was clipped by 3 bases and J by 4 bases, with 13 bases between them. The CDR3 nucleotides are TGCGCCAGCAGCTCGAGCCCACAGGGCACCGGGGAGCTGTTTTTT. This codes for CASSSSPQGTGELFF.

The V call is TRBV5-1, the J call TRBJ2-7; 8 bases line up with TRBD1. Germline lookup yields CDR1 SGHRS and CDR2 YFSETQ. The CDR3 is made up of 14 amino acids. J lost 2 bases, V lost 8 bases, and 9 bases had no gene match. The CDR3 here is CASHPGQDAYEQYF. CDR3 sequence (DNA): TGCGCCAGTCATCCGGGACAGGATGCCTACGAGCAGTACTTC.

The rearrangement links TRBV5-4 to TRBJ2-1; 7 positions match TRBD2. The V gene's germline CDR1 is SGHNT and CDR2 YYREEE (reference sequence). Unmatched junction bases numbered 14, after V lost 3 bases and J lost 2 bases. The CDR3 runs 18 residues. DNA for the CDR3: TGTGCCAGCAGCTCCCCCGGATGGGGGGGGACCACCTACAATGAGCAGTTCTTC. It encodes CASSSPGWGGTTYNEQFF. The full variable domain, rest sourced from reference TRBV5-4 and TRBJ2-1, is ETGVTQSPTHLIKTRGQQVTLRCSSQSGHNTVSWYQQALGQGPQFIFQYYREEENGRGNFPPRFSGLQFPNYSSELNVNALELDDSALYLCASSSPGWGGTTYNEQFFGPGTRLTVL.

This chain links TRBV5-4 with TRBJ2-5; TRBD1 is a possible D gene (6 bases). This CDR3 has 14 amino acids. Trimming stripped 3 bases from V and 5 bases from J, with 14 bases between. Germline values: CDR1 SGHNT, CDR2 YYREEE (reference sequence). CDR3 in DNA: TGTGCCAGCAGCTACGACAGGCGACGGGAGACCCAGTACTTC. Residues: CASSYDRRRETQYF.

The chain has TRBV30 and TRBJ1-6; D perhaps matches TRBD1 (6 bases). Germline V CDR1 and CDR2: GTSNPN, SVGIG (reference sequence). The CDR3 runs to 14 residues. The V gene lost 4 bases and the J gene lost 7 bases, with 14 bases spanning the gap. The CDR3: CAWNKDSNNSPLHF. In nucleotides, the CDR3 is TGTGCCTGGAACAAGGACAGTAACAATTCACCCCTCCACTTT.

The chain joins TRBV5-1 to TRBJ1-4; 7 positions match TRBD1. With 7 bases clipped from V and 0 bases from J, the junction kept 6 bases outside the gene matches. Per germline, CDR1 SGHRS and CDR2 YFSETQ. The CDR3 is 15 amino acids. CDR3 sequence: CASRDSVSTNEKLFF. The CDR3 nucleotides are TGCGCCAGCCGGGACAGCGTTTCAACTAATGAAAAACTGTTTTTT.

CDR3 region: CASSPTSGPSEQYF. The CDR3 bases are TGTGCCAGCAGCCCAACTAGCGGTCCGTCGGAGCAGTACTTC. The V call is TRBV14, the J call TRBJ2-7, with 8 nucleotides matching TRBD2. V shed 4 bases and J 7 bases; nucleotides not matched to a gene: 9. This CDR3 region has 14 residues. Germline-derived CDR1 and CDR2 are SGHDN and FVKESK.

J is TRBJ2-1 and V is TRBV19, with TRBD2 matching over 8 bases. The CDR3 loop spans 16 amino acids. Germline assignment: CDR1 LNHDA and CDR2 SQIVND (reference sequence). The J segment lost 4 bases and the V segment lost 5 bases, leaving 10 bases of the junction unmatched. CDR3 residues: CASSSQRGPTYNEQFF. CDR3 nucleotide sequence: TGTGCCAGTAGTTCCCAGCGGGGGCCTACGTACAATGAGCAGTTCTTC.

The chain recombines TRBV5-4 with TRBJ2-7, with D unresolved. The CDR3 is made up of 13 amino acids. Germline assignment: CDR1 SGHNT and CDR2 YYREEE (reference sequence). Trimming shortened V by 7 bases and J by 7 bases, and 18 bases separated the two germline ends. CDR3 amino acids: CASGTEPSGEQYF. CDR3 coding DNA: TGTGCCAGCGGAACAGAACCCTCTGGAGAGCAGTACTTC.

In this sample, this clone turned up once. The chain is built from TRBV9 and TRBJ2-5; 11 nucleotides match TRBD2. Per the germline V gene, CDR1 is SGDLS and CDR2 is YYNGEE. Trimming removed 0 bases from V and 2 bases from J; junction bases left unmatched: 3. The CDR3 is 16 amino acids. The CDR3 here is CASSVATSGGQETQYF. CDR3 nucleotides: TGTGCCAGCAGCGTAGCCACTAGCGGGGGACAAGAGACCCAGTACTTC.

This chain links TRBV7-8 with TRBJ1-1, with TRBD1 as a possible D gene (5 bases). Germline V gene lookup returns CDR1 SGHVS and CDR2 FQNEAQ. There are 14 residues in the CDR3. V lost 3 bases to trimming and J lost 1 base, with 9 bases between them. CDR3 DNA sequence: TGTGCCAGCAGCTTCCGGGACTCGAACACTGAAGCTTTCTTT. It codes for CASSFRDSNTEAFF.

The rearrangement joins TRBV28 to TRBJ2-1; D is possibly TRBD1 (6 bases). There are 15 residues in the CDR3. CDR1 is MDHEN and CDR2 is SYDVKM in the germline V gene. V shed 6 bases and J shed 2 bases, with 14 bases lying between them. The CDR3 protein is CASRDTGSPYNEQFF. DNA for the CDR3: TGTGCCAGCAGGGACACAGGGAGTCCCTACAATGAGCAGTTCTTC. The whole variable domain, filled in from reference TRBV28 and TRBJ2-1, reads DVKVTQSSRYLVKRTGEKVFLECVQDMDHENMFWYRQDPGLGLRLIYFSYDVKMKEKGDIPEGYSVSREKKERFSLILESASTNQTSMYLCASRDTGSPYNEQFFGPGTRLTVL.

The V call is TRBV6-1, the J call TRBJ2-2; 13 bases align to TRBD2. The V gene's germline CDR1 is MNHNS and CDR2 SASEGT. This CDR3 has 18 residues. V lost 6 bases and J lost 4; bases outside the gene matches: 11. CDR3 in amino acids: CASRELAGGPAGTGELFF. Written as DNA, the CDR3 is TGTGCCAGCAGGGAACTAGCGGGGGGGCCTGCGGGCACCGGGGAGCTGTTTTTT.

CDR3 bases: TGTGCCAGCAGCCAAGCCCTCGACAGCTTCTATAATTCACCCCTCCACTTT. Protein: CASSQALDSFYNSPLHF. This chain connects TRBV14 to TRBJ1-6, with D possibly matching TRBD1 (5 bases). Germline CDR1 and CDR2: SGHDN and FVKESK. The CDR3 contains 17 residues. Trimming shortened V by 1 base and J by 3 bases, and 13 bases separated the two germline ends.

V usage is TRBV10-3 and J usage is TRBJ2-7; D not certain. V lost 2 bases, J lost 1 base, and 6 bases lay in between. Germline CDR1 ENHRY, CDR2 SYGVKD. The CDR3 is 13 residues long. The CDR3 region is CAISEPQSYEQYF. CDR3 nucleotides: TGTGCCATCAGTGAGCCACAGTCCTACGAGCAGTACTTC.

The chain links TRBV5-1 to TRBJ1-4; D unclear. Per germline, CDR1 SGHRS and CDR2 YFSETQ. Between the trimmed V and J ends, which lost 5 bases and 2 bases, there was a span of 7 bases. This CDR3 contains 13 residues. The CDR3 sequence: CASRLDTNEKLFF. The CDR3 DNA sequence: TGCGCCAGCAGGCTAGATACTAATGAAAAACTGTTTTTT. Full variable domain (remainder filled in from reference TRBV5-1 and TRBJ1-4): KAGVTQTPRYLIKTRGQQVTLSCSPISGHRSVSWYQQTPGQGLQFLFEYFSETQRNKGNFPGRFSGRQFSNSRSEMNVSTLELGDSALYLCASRLDTNEKLFFGSGTQLSVL.